This TCR beta chain was captured in a study of shared clonotypes between healthy human individuals. General study points: Larger estimated richness was generally seen in naive subsets than in memory subsets.

On this clone itself: What it binds is unknown.

The DNA input per sorted-subset replicate PCR was 200 to 250 ng, corresponding to some 27,000 T cell genomes. The repertoire was sequenced with immunoSEQ multiplex PCR; TCRdb's copy has only in-frame clones and lacks some. The sample records 1.6 million or so clones, 97% to 99% being singletons. The sample was naive CD4+ T cells sorted from blood. Indicated subset: CD45RA+ positively selected. This sequence originates from a young man in good health.

CDR3 amino acids: CASKYSGRYNEQFF. In nucleotides, the CDR3 is TGTGCCAGCAAATATAGCGGGAGGTACAATGAGCAGTTCTTC. The chain is built from TRBV18 and TRBJ2-1, with TRBD2 matching 10 bases. CDR1 is KGHSH, CDR2 LQKENI, per germline. CDR3 length: 14 amino acids. Unmatched junction bases numbered 5, after V lost 8 bases and J lost 4 bases. The full variable domain, its missing parts supplied by reference TRBV18 and TRBJ2-1, is NAGVMQNPRHLVRRRGQEARLRCSPMKGHSHVYWYRQLPEEGLKFMVYLQKENIIDESGMPKERFSAEFPKEGPSILRIQQVVRGDSAAYFCASKYSGRYNEQFFGPGTRLTVL.